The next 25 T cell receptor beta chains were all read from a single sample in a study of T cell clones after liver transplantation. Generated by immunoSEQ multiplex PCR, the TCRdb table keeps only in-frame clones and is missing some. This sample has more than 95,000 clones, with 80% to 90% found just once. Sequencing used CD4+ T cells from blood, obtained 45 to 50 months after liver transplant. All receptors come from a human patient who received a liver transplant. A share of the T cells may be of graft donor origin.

The CDR3 loop is CSGGTGVSNTGELFF. CDR3 bases: TGCAGCGGTGGGACAGGGGTATCGAACACCGGGGAGCTGTTTTTT. The gene calls are TRBV29-1 and TRBJ2-2, with TRBD1 matching over 10 bases. The V and J ends lost 7 bases and 0 bases, in that order; junction bases with no gene match: 5. This CDR3 spans 15 amino acids. The germline gives CDR1 SQVTM, CDR2 ANQGSEA.

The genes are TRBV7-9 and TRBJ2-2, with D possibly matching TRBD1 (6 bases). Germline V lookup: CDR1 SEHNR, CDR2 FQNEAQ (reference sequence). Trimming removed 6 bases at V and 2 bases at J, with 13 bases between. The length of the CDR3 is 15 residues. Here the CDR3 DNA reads TGTGCCAGCAGAGTGCCGGGACAAAACACCGGGGAGCTGTTTTTT. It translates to CASRVPGQNTGELFF.

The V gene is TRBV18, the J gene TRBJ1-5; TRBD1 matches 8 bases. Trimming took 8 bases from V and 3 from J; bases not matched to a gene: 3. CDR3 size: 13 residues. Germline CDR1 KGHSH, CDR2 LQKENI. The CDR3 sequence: CASRQGINQPQHF. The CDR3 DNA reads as TGTGCCAGCCGACAGGGGATCAATCAGCCCCAGCATTTT.

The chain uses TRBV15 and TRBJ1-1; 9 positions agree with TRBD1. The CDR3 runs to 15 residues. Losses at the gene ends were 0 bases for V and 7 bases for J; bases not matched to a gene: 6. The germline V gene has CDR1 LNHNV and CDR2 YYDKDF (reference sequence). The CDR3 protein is CATSRDNRGQGEAFF. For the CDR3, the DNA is TGTGCCACCAGCAGAGATAACAGGGGGCAAGGTGAAGCTTTCTTT.

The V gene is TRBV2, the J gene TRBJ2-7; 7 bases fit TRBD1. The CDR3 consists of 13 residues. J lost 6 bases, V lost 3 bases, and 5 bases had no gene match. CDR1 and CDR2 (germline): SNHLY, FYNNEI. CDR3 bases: TGTGCCAGCAGTGATCGACAGGGTGGCGAGCAGTACTTC. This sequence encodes CASSDRQGGEQYF.

The CDR3 sequence is CATSSLYDSNTIYF. Written as DNA, the CDR3 is TGTGCCACCAGCAGTCTCTATGACAGCAACACCATATATTTT. The chain employs TRBV15 and TRBJ1-3; TRBD1 might be the D (5 bases). In germline, CDR1 is LNHNV, CDR2 YYDKDF (reference sequence). The CDR3 runs to 14 residues. Deletions cut 3 bases from V and 7 bases from J, with 13 bases between.

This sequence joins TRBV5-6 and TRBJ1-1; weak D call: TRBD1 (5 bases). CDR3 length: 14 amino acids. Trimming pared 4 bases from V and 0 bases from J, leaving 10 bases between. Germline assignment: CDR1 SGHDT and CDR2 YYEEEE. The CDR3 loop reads CASSRREVNTEAFF. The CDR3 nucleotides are TGTGCCAGCAGCCGCAGGGAGGTGAACACTGAAGCTTTCTTT.

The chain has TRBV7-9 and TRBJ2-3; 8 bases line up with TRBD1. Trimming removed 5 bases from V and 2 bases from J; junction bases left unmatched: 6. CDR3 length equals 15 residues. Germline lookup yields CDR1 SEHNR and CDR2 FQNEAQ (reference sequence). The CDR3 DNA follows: TGTGCCAGCAGCCACCGACAGGGGCCCACAGATACGCAGTATTTT. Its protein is CASSHRQGPTDTQYF.

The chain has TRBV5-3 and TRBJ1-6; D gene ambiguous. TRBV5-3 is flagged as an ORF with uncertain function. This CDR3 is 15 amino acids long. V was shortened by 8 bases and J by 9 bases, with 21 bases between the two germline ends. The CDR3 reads CASSLKSSSSSPLHF. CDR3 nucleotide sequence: TGTGCCAGCAGCCTAAAGTCCAGCTCAAGTTCACCCCTCCACTTT.

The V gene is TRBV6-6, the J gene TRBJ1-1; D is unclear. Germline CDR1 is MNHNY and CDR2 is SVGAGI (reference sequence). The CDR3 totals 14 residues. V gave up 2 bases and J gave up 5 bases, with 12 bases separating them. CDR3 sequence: CASSYDGIFTEAFF. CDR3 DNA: TGTGCCAGCAGTTACGATGGGATTTTTACTGAAGCTTTCTTT.

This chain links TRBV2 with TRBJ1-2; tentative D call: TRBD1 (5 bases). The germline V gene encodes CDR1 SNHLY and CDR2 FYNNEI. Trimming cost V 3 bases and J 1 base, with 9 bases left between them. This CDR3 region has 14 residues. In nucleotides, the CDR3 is TGTGCCAGCAGTGATCCAGGGTTTAACTATGGCTACACCTTC. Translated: CASSDPGFNYGYTF.

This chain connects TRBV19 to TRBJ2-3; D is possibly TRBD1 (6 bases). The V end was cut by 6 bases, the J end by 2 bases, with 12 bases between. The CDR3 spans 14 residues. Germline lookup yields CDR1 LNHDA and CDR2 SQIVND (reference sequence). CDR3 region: CASRMDRATDTQYF. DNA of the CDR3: TGTGCCAGTAGGATGGACAGAGCCACAGATACGCAGTATTTT. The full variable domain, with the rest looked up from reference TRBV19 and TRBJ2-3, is DGGITQSPKYLFRKEGQNVTLSCEQNLNHDAMYWYRQDPGQGLRLIYYSQIVNDFQKGDIAEGYSVSREKKESFPLTVTSAQKNPTAFYLCASRMDRATDTQYFGPGTRLTVL.

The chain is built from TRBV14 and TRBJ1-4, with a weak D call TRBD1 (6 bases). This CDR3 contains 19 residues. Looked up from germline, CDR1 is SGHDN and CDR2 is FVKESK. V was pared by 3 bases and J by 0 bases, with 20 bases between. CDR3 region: CASSHGGGQTLSTNEKLFF. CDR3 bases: TGTGCCAGCAGCCACGGCGGGGGACAAACACTATCAACTAATGAAAAACTGTTTTTT.

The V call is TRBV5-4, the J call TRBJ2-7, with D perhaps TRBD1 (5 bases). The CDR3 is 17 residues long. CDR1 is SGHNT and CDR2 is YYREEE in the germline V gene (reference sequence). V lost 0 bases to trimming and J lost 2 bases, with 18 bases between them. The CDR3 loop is CASSLVGTGRAAYEQYF. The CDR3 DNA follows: TGTGCCAGCAGCTTGGTCGGTACGGGCAGGGCGGCCTACGAGCAGTACTTC.

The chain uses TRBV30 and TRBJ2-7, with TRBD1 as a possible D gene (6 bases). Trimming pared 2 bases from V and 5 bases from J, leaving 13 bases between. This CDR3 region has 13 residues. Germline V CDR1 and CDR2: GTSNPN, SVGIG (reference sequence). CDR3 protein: CAWSSGVLHEQYF. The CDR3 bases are TGTGCCTGGAGTTCAGGGGTTCTCCACGAGCAGTACTTC.

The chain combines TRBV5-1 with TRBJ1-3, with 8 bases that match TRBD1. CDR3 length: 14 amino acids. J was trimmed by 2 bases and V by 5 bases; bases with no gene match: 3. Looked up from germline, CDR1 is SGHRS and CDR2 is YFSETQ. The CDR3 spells CASSQDRAGNTIYF. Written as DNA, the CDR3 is TGCGCCAGCAGTCAGGACAGGGCTGGAAACACCATATATTTT.

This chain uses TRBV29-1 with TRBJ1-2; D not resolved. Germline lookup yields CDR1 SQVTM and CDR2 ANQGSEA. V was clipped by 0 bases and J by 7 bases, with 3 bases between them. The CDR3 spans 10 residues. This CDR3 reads CSVEEGGYTF. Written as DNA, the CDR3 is TGCAGCGTTGAAGAGGGTGGCTACACCTTC.

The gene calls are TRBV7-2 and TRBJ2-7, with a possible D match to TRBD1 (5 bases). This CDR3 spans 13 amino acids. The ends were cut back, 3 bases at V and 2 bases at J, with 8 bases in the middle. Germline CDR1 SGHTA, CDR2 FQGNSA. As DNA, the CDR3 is TGTGCCAGCAGCTTGCAGGGCACCTACGAGCAGTACTTC. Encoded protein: CASSLQGTYEQYF.

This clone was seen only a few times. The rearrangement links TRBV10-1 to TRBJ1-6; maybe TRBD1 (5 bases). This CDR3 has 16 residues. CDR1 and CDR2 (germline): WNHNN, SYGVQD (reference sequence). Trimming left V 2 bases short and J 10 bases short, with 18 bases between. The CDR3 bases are TGCGCCAGCAGTGAGACGTATCGGGGGGGAAAGTCACCCCTCCACTTT. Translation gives CASSETYRGGKSPLHF.

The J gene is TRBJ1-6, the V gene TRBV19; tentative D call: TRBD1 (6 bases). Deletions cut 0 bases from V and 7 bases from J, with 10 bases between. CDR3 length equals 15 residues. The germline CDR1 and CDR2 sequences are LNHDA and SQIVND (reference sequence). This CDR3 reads CASSIEDSGNSPLHF. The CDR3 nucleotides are TGTGCCAGTAGTATAGAGGACAGTGGGAATTCACCCCTCCACTTT.

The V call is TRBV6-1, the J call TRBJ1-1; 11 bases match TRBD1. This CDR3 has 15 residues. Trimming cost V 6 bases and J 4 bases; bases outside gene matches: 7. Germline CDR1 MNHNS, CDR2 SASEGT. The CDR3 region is CASRGDRGMGTEAFF. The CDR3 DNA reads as TGTGCCAGCAGAGGGGACAGGGGGATGGGCACTGAAGCTTTCTTT.

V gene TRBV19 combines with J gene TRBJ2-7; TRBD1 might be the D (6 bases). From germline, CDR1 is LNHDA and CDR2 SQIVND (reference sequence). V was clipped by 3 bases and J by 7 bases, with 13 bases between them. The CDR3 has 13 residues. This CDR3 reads CASSMGQLVEQYF. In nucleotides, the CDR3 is TGTGCCAGTAGTATGGGACAACTCGTAGAGCAGTACTTC.

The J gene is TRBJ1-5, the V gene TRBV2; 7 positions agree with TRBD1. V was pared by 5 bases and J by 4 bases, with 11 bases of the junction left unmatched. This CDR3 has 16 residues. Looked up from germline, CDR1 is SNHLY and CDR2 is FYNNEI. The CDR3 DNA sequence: TGTGCCAGCAGTACACCAGGGACAGCTCTTAATCAGCCCCAGCATTTT. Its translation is CASSTPGTALNQPQHF.

The CDR3 sequence: CASLRDSTDTQYF. DNA for the CDR3: TGTGCCAGCCTGAGGGACAGCACAGATACGCAGTATTTT. The J gene is TRBJ2-3, the V gene TRBV2, with D possibly called TRBD1 or TRBD2 (5 bases each). V was cut by 8 bases and J by 0 bases, with 9 bases left in between. Germline lookup yields CDR1 SNHLY and CDR2 FYNNEI. CDR3 size: 13 residues.

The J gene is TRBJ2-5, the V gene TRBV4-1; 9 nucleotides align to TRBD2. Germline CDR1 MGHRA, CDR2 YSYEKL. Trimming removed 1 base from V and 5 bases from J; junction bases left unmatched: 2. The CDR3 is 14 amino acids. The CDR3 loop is CASSQGTSDETQYF. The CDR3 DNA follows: TGCGCCAGCAGCCAAGGGACTAGCGATGAGACCCAGTACTTC.